This TCR beta chain was retrieved from a study of neurological immune-mediated disorders (dated by TCRdb to between 2018 and 2020). Describing the broader study: Peripheral blood TCR-beta repertoires from patients with HTLV-I-associated myelopathy (HAM/TSP), patients with multiple sclerosis, and healthy controls were compared in the study using UMI-based sequencing. Longitudinal samples, technical triplicates and paired sorted CD4+ and CD8+ T-cell subsets, alongside PBMC samples, were included among the approximately 110 TCR-beta libraries. The cohort included 68 subjects: some 14 with HAM/TSP, approximately 34 with multiple sclerosis, and approximately 20 healthy controls.

According to the germline V gene, CDR1 reads LGHNA and CDR2 reads YSLEER. A distance of 8 bases separates the germline ends of V and J, which lose 0 bases and 0 bases respectively. From the cysteine up to the phenylalanine, the CDR3 has a length of 15 residues. Only the CDR3 region is kept as DNA, spanning 45 bases read in frame from base 1. Blood bank volunteers in Maryland, USA served as the healthy controls. For the sorted-subset TCR libraries, the starting material was about 950,000 sorted CD4+ or CD8+ T cells. Peripheral blood was subjected to Ficoll-Hypaque density gradient centrifugation to isolate PBMCs, which were then cryopreserved in liquid nitrogen. The study also sequenced paired sorted CD4+ and CD8+ subsets from healthy controls, HAM/TSP patients and MS patients. Paper-wide results and their limitations: The highest TCR clonal expansion was observed in HAM/TSP patients, whereas the lowest was observed in MS patients, even when compared with healthy controls. Expanded clones from different subjects shared no identical CDR3 amino acid sequences, which suggests that TCR-beta repertoires were private in all groups.

cDNA synthesis used template-switch 5'RACE with a primer carrying a 10-nucleotide random unique molecular identifier tagging each TCR transcript. Every sequencing run yielded over 180 million TCR-beta sequences covering 15-18 subjects. Total RNA was extracted with the RNeasy kit. TCR-beta VDJ regions were amplified with primers for the TCR constant region and the 5'RACE anchor, using the KAPA Real-time Library Amplification kit. A first PCR added sample indexes and Illumina adaptors, after which a second PCR increased the library yield. The roughly 650 bp TCR product was size-selected on a 2% E-gel SizeSelection system after Ampure bead purification. Library quality was checked on a Bioanalyzer, concentration was measured with Qubit, and libraries were quantified with the Kapa Library Quantification kit before pooling. An Illumina HiSeq 2500 was used to sequence the libraries paired-end at 2 x 150 bp. To increase sequence diversity, roughly 24-30% phiX was spiked into each library pool. The study's own analysis went as follows. The quality-filtered reads were processed with the UMI-based MiGEC pipeline, whose error correction step removed more than 90% of the raw TCR sequences. VDJ genes were aligned to IMGT germline references, and clonotypes were defined by unique CDR3 amino acid sequence plus V-J genes. Clonal expansion, Shannon diversity and CDR3 relatedness were evaluated with VDJtools (CalcPairwiseDistances, ClusterSamples), while phylogenetic trees were built in CLCbio workbench. Clones with at least 8 unique UMIs were defined as expanded, with this threshold being based on coefficient-of-variation modelling across technical triplicates. The public reads were reanalyzed by TCRdb: fastp trimming at Q25, MiXCR alignment, in-frame beta chains only. Rows matching on CDR3 protein sequence are summarized as one entry with the most common DNA and genes. Clone size and V and J calls follow TCRdb, not the original study. The sample data list 17,000 or so distinct CDR3 sequences, and about 10% of these were observed just once. The ten largest clones represent just under 30% of the sample.

Ten or more counts support this clonotype. It has no known antigen specificity. No much larger clone is present one base from it, and per-base qualities are unavailable. This receptor was identified in a woman aged 45-65 years in good health. The receptor chain draws on TRBV4-3 and TRBJ2-5; confidence is insufficient to name the D gene. Input material: CD8+ T cells from blood. The CDR3 protein sequence reads: CASSQEAEYQETQYF. The DNA sequence is given as TGCGCCAGCAGCCAAGAGGCCGAGTACCAAGAGACCCAGTACTTC.